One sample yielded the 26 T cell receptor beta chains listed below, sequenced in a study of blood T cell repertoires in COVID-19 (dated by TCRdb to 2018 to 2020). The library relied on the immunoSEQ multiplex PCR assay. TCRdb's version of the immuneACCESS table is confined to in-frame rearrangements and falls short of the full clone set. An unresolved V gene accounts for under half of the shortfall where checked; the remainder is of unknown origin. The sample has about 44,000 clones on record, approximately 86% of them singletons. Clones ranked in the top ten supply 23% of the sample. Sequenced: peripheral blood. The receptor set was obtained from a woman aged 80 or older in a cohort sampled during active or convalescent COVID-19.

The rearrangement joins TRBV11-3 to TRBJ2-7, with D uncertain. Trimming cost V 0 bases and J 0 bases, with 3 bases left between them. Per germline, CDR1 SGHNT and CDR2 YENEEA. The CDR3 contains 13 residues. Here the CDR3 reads CASSLDSSYEQYF. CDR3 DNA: TGTGCCAGCAGCTTAGACAGCTCCTACGAGCAGTACTTC.

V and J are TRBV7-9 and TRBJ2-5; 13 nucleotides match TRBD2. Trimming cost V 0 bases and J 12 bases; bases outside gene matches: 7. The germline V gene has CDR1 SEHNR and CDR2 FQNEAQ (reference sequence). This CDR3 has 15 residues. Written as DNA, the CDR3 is TGTGCCAGCAGCTTAGCGGAGCGACTAGCGGGGGGAGAGTACTTC. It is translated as CASSLAERLAGGEYF.

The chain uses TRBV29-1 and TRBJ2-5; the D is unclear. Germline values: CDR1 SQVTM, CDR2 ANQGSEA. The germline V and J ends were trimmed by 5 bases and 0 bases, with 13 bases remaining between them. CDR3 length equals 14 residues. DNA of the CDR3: TGCAGCGTTTCACTAAGGTACTACCAAGAGACCCAGTACTTC. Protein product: CSVSLRYYQETQYF.

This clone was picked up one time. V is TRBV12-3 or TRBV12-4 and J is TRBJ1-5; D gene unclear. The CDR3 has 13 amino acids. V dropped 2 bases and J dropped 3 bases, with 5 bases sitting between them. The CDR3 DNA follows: TGTGCCAGCAGTTTATCTTTCAATCAGCCCCAGCATTTT. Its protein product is CASSLSFNQPQHF.

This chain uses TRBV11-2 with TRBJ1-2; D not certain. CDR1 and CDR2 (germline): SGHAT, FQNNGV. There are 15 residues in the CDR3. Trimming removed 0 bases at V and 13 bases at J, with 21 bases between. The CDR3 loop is CASSLDFWPGQFPTF. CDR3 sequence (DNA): TGTGCCAGCAGCTTAGATTTCTGGCCAGGTCAGTTCCCCACCTTC.

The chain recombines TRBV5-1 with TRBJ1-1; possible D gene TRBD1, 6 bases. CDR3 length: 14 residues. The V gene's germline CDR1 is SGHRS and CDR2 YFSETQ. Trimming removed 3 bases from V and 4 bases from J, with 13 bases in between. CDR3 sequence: CASSWTAGVTEAFF. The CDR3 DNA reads TGCGCCAGCAGCTGGACCGCAGGGGTCACTGAAGCTTTCTTT.

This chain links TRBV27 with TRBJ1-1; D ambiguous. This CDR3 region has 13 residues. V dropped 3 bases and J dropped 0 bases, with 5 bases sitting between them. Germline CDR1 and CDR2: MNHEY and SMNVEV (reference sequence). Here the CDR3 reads CASSFQMNTEAFF. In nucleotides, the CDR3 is TGTGCCAGCAGTTTCCAAATGAACACTGAAGCTTTCTTT.

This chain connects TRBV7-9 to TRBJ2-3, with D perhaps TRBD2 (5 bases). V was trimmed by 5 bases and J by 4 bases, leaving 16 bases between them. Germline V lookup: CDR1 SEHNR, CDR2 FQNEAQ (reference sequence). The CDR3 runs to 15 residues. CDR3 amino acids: CASSPRGTDSDTQYF. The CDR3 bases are TGTGCCAGCAGCCCCCGGGGAACAGATTCAGATACGCAGTATTTT.

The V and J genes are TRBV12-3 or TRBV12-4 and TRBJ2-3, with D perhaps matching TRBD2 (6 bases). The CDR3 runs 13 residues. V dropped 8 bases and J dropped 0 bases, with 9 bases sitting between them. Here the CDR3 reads CASWRGSTDTQYF. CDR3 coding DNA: TGTGCCAGCTGGCGGGGTAGCACAGATACGCAGTATTTT.

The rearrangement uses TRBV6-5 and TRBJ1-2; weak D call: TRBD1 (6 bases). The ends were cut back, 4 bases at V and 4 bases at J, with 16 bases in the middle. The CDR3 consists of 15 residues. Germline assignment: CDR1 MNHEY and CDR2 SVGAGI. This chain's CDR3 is CASSFTGSGTYGYTF. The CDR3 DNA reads TGTGCCAGCAGTTTCACAGGGAGTGGGACCTATGGCTACACCTTC.

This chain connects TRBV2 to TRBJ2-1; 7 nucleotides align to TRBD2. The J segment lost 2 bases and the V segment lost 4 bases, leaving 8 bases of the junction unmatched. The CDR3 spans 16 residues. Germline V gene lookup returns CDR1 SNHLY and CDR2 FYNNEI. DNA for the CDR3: TGTGCCAGCAGTGCCCCGGGGGGAGAGACCTACAATGAGCAGTTCTTC. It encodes CASSAPGGETYNEQFF. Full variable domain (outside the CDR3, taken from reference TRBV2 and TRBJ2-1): EPEVTQTPSHQVTQMGQEVILRCVPISNHLYFYWYRQILGQKVEFLVSFYNNEISEKSEIFDDQFSVERPDGSNFTLKIRSTKLEDSAMYFCASSAPGGETYNEQFFGPGTRLTVL.

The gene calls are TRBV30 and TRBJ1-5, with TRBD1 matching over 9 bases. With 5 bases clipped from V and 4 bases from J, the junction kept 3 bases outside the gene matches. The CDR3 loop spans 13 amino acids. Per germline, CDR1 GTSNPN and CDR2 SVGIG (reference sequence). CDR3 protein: CAWAGTGNQPQHF. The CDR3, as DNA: TGTGCCTGGGCCGGGACAGGGAATCAGCCCCAGCATTTT. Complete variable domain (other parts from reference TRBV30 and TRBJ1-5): SQTIHQWPATLVQPVGSPLSLECTVEGTSNPNLYWYRQAAGRGLQLLFYSVGIGQISSEVPQNLSASRPQDRQFILSSKKLLLSDSGFYLCAWAGTGNQPQHFGDGTRLSIL.

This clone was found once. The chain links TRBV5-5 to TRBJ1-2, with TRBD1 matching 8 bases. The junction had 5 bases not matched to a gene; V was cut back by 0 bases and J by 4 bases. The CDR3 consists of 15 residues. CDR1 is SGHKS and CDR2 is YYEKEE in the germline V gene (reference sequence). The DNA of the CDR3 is TGTGCCAGCAGCTTGGCCGGGACAGGCGGCTATGGCTACACCTTC. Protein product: CASSLAGTGGYGYTF.

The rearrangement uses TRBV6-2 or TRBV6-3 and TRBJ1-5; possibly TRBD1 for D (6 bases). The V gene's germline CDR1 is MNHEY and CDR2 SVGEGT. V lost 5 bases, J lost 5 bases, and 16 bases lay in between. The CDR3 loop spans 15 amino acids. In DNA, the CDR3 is TGTGCCAGCAGTCCCAGGGGCGTAATGGATCAGCCCCAGCATTTT. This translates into CASSPRGVMDQPQHF.

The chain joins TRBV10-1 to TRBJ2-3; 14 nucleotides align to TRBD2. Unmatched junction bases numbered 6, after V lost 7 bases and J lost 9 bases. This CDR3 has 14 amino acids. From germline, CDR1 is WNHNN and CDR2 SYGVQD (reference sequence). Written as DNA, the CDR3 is TGCGCCAGCATGTCGGGACTAGCGGGGGCCACGCAGTATTTT. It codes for CASMSGLAGATQYF.

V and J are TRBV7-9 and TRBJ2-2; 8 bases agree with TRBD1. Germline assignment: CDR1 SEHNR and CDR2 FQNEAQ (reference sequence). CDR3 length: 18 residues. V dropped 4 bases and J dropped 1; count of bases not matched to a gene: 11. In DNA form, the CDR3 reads TGTGCCAGCAGCTCTGCACGGGGACAGGCTATGAACACCGGGGAGCTGTTTTTT. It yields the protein CASSSARGQAMNTGELFF.

CDR3 loop: CASSYVAGGLGEQYF. The CDR3 nucleotides are TGTGCCAGCAGTTACGTAGCGGGGGGACTCGGCGAGCAGTACTTC. This chain uses TRBV6-6 with TRBJ2-7, with TRBD2 matching over 10 bases. This CDR3 has 15 residues. V was pared by 2 bases and J by 6 bases, with 7 bases of the junction left unmatched. Germline V lookup: CDR1 MNHNY, CDR2 SVGAGI (reference sequence).

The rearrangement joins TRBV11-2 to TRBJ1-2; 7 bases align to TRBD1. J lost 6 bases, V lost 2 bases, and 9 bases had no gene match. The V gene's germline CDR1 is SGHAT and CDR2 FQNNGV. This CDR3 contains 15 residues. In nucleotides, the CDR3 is TGTGCCAGCAGCTTACACCGGGATACAGGGGATGGCTACACCTTC. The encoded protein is CASSLHRDTGDGYTF.

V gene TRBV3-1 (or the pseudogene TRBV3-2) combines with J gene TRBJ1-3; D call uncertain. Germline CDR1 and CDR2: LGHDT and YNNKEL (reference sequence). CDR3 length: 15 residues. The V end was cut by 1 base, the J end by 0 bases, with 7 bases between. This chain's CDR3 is CASSQVLYSGNTIYF. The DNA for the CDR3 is TGTGCCAGCAGCCAAGTTCTCTACTCTGGAAACACCATATATTTT.

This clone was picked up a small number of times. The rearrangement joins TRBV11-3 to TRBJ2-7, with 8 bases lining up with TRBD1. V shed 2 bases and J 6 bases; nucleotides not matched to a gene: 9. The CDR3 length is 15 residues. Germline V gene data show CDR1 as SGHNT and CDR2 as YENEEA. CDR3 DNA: TGTGCCAGCAGCTTAAAAACAGGGGGTTTGGGCGAGCAGTACTTC. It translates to CASSLKTGGLGEQYF.

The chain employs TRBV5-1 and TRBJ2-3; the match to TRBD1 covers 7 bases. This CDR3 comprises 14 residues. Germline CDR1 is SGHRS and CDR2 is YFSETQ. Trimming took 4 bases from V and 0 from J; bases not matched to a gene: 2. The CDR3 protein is CASSKGQSTDTQYF. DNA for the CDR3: TGCGCCAGCAGCAAGGGACAGAGCACAGATACGCAGTATTTT.

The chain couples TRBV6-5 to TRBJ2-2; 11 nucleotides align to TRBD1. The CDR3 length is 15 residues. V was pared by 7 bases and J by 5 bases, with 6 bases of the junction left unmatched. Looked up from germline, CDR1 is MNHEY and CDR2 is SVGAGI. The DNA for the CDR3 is TGTGCCAGCACCCGAGGACAGGGGGCAACCGGGGAGCTGTTTTTT. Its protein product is CASTRGQGATGELFF.

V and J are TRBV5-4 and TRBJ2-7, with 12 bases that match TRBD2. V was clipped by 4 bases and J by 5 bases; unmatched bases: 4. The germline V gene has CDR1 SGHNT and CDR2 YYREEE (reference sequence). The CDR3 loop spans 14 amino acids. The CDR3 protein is CASSMTSGRDEQYF. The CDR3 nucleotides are TGTGCCAGCAGCATGACTAGCGGGAGAGACGAGCAGTACTTC.

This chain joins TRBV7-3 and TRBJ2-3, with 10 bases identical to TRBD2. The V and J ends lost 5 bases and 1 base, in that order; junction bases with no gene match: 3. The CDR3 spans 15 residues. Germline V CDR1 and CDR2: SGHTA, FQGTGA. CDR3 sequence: CASSLSGGRTDTQYF. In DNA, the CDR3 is TGTGCCAGCAGCCTTAGCGGGGGGCGCACAGATACGCAGTATTTT.

The CDR3 DNA reads as TGTGCCAGCAATTTCGGGAGAAGCACTGAAGCTTTCTTT. It is translated as CASNFGRSTEAFF. The chain is built from TRBV12-3 or TRBV12-4 and TRBJ1-1; D unclear. The CDR3 totals 13 residues. Trimming took off 7 bases at V and 4 bases at J, with 13 bases between the two ends.

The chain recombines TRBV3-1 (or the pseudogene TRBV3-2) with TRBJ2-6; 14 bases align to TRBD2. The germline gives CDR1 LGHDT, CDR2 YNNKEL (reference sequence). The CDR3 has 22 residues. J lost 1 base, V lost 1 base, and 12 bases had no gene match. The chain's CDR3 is CASSQGVRLAGGPGSGANVLTF. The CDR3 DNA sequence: TGTGCCAGCAGCCAAGGGGTGCGACTAGCGGGGGGGCCCGGTTCTGGGGCCAACGTCCTGACTTTC.